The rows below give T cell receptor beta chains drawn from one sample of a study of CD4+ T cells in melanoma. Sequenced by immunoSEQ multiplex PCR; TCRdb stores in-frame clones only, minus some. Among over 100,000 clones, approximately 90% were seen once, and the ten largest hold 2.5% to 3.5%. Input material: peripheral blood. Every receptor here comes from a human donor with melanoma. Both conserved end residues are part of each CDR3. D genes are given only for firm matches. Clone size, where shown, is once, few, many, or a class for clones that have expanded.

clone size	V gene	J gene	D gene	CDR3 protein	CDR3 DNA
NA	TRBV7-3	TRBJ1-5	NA	CASSPAGGVSNQPQHF	TGTGCCAGCAGCCCCGCCGGAGGAGTTAGCAATCAGCCCCAGCATTTT
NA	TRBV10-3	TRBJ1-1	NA	CAISESAGITEAFF	TGTGCCATCAGTGAGTCTGCAGGGATCACTGAAGCTTTCTTT
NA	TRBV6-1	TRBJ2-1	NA	CASNGGGPSYNEQFF	TGTGCCAGCAACGGCGGTGGACCCTCCTACAATGAGCAGTTCTTC
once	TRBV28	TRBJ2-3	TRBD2	CASRPSGSPDTQYF	TGTGCCAGCAGACCTAGCGGGAGCCCAGATACGCAGTATTTT
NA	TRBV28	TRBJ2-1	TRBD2	CASSTPGAGGPSEQFF	TGTGCCAGCAGCACCCCGGGAGCGGGAGGGCCTAGTGAGCAGTTCTTC
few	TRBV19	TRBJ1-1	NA	CASSLDTTAEAFF	TGTGCCAGTAGTCTTGACACCACAGCTGAAGCTTTCTTT
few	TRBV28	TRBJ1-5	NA	CASSLDSGNQPQHF	TGTGCCAGCAGTCTGGACAGTGGGAATCAGCCCCAGCATTTT
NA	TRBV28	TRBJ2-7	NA	CASRKGNYEQYF	TGTGCCAGCAGAAAGGGGAACTACGAGCAGTACTTC
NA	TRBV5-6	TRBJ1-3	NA	CASSSYRESAGNTIYF	TGTGCCAGCAGCTCTTACAGGGAGTCCGCTGGAAACACCATATATTTT
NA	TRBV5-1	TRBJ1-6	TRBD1	CASSPDPDRPNSPLHF	TGCGCCAGCAGCCCCGATCCGGACAGGCCTAATTCACCCCTCCACTTT
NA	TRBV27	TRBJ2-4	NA	CASSLSGTLETPKNIQYF	TGTGCCAGCAGTTTATCGGGGACACTGGAAACCCCCAAAAACATTCAGTACTTC
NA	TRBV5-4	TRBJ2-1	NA	CASSPPPGGPNEQFF	TGTGCCAGCAGCCCCCCTCCAGGGGGGCCCAATGAGCAGTTCTTC
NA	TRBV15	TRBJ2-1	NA	CATSRSGFDEQFF	TGTGCCACCAGCAGATCTGGGTTCGATGAGCAGTTCTTC
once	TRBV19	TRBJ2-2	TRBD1	CASSNPWDRVAGELFF	TGTGCCAGTAGCAACCCCTGGGACAGGGTAGCCGGGGAGCTGTTTTTT
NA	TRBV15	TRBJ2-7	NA	CATSRSGEQSEQYF	TGTGCCACCAGCAGATCTGGGGAACAGAGCGAGCAGTACTTC
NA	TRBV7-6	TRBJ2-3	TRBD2	CASSPRGSGGATDTQYF	TGTGCCAGCAGCCCCCGCGGTAGCGGGGGTGCAACAGATACGCAGTATTTT
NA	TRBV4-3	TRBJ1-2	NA	CASSQASAARGGYTF	TGCGCCAGCAGCCAAGCCTCGGCAGCGCGGGGAGGCTACACCTTC
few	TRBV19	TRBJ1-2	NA	CATSIEPLGGYTF	TGTGCCACCTCGATCGAGCCCTTGGGCGGCTACACCTTC
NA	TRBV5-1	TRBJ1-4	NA	CASSLVPGLEEKLFF	TGCGCCAGCAGCTTGGTCCCAGGGTTGGAAGAAAAACTGTTTTTT
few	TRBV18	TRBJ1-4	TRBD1	CASSPGTGGAGKLFF	TGTGCCAGCTCACCAGGGACAGGGGGCGCGGGAAAACTGTTTTTT
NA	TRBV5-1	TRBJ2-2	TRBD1	CASSLVDRDTGELFF	TGCGCCAGCAGCTTGGTCGACAGGGACACCGGGGAGCTGTTTTTT
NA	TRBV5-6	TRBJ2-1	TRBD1	CASSLGAGQGAYEQFF	TGTGCCAGCAGCCTCGGAGCGGGACAGGGGGCCTATGAGCAGTTCTTC
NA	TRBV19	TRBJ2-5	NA	CASTNRPRETQYF	TGTGCCAGTACAAACAGGCCCCGAGAGACCCAGTACTTC
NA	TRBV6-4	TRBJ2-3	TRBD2	CASSDSAAGVGDTQYF	TGTGCCAGCAGTGACTCAGCAGCGGGAGTGGGAGATACGCAGTATTTT
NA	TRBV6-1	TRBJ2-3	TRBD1	CASSGTGIVAKRWDTQYF	TGTGCCAGCAGTGGGACAGGGATAGTAGCGAAGAGATGGGATACGCAGTATTTT
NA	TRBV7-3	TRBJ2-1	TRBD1	CASSWGQSYNEQFF	TGTGCCAGCAGCTGGGGACAGTCCTACAATGAGCAGTTCTTC
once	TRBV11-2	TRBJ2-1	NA	CASSSSPGWGYFF	TGTGCCAGCAGCTCCAGCCCCGGGTGGGGTTATTTCTTC
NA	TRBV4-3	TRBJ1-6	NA	CASSLETERAYNSPLHF	TGCGCCAGCAGCCTAGAGACTGAGAGGGCTTATAATTCACCCCTCCACTTT
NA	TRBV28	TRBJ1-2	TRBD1	CASRNRGDVRGYTF	TGTGCCAGCAGAAACAGGGGGGATGTGAGGGGCTACACCTTC
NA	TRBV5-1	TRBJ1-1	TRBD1	CASSLAGTGEERAFF	TGCGCCAGCAGCTTGGCCGGGACAGGGGAAGAGCGGGCTTTCTTT
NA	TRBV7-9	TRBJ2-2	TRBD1	CASSFGTGVDVAGELFF	TGTGCCAGCAGCTTCGGGACAGGGGTGGATGTCGCCGGGGAGCTGTTTTTT
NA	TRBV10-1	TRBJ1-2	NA	CASILGGLLGYTF	TGCGCCAGCATCCTAGGGGGACTTCTCGGCTACACCTTC
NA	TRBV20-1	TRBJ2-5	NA	CSASGRGTQYF	TGCAGTGCTAGTGGCCGTGGGACCCAGTACTTC
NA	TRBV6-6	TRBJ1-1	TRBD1	CASSSRDRREAFF	TGTGCCAGCAGTTCCCGGGACAGGCGTGAGGCTTTCTTT
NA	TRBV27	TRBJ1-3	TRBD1	CASRGDRGNTIYF	TGTGCCAGCAGAGGGGACAGGGGTAACACCATATATTTT
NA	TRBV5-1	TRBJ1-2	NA	CASSWEDSYGYTF	TGCGCCAGCAGCTGGGAGGACAGCTATGGCTACACCTTC
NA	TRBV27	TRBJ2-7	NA	CASSQTINYEQYF	TGTGCCAGCAGTCAGACTATAAACTACGAGCAGTACTTC
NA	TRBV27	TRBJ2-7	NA	CASSLSLPPTGFYEQYF	TGTGCCAGCAGTTTATCCCTACCGCCGACAGGTTTCTACGAGCAGTACTTC
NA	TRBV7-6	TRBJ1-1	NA	CASSLEPRGNTEAFF	TGTGCCAGCAGCTTAGAACCTCGAGGGAACACTGAAGCTTTCTTT
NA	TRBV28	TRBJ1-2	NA	CASRSAGRITNYGYTF	TGTGCCAGCAGGTCGGCAGGGCGAATCACTAACTATGGCTACACCTTC
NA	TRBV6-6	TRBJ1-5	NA	CASSSGPNPRWPQHF	TGTGCCAGCAGTTCCGGGCCAAACCCTAGGTGGCCCCAGCATTTT
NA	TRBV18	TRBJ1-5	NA	CASSSSGGGSNQPQHF	TGTGCCAGCTCCTCCTCCGGGGGCGGGAGCAATCAGCCCCAGCATTTT
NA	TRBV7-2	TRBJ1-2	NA	CASSLAGSGGYTF	TGTGCCAGCAGCTTAGCCGGGTCCGGTGGCTACACCTTC
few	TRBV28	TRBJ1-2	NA	CASSLRLYGYTF	TGTGCCAGCAGTTTGCGGCTCTATGGCTACACCTTC
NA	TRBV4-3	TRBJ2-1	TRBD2	CASSHGAGGPSNEQFF	TGCGCCAGCAGCCACGGAGCGGGAGGGCCCTCCAATGAGCAGTTCTTC
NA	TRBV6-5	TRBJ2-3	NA	CASRRPGEDTQYF	TGTGCCAGCAGACGGCCCGGCGAGGATACGCAGTATTTT
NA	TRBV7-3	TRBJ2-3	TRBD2	CASSPRLAGETDTQYF	TGTGCCAGCAGCCCCCGACTAGCGGGAGAGACAGATACGCAGTATTTT
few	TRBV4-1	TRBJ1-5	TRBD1	CASSQGTGETQPQHF	TGCGCCAGCAGCCAAGGGACAGGGGAGACTCAGCCCCAGCATTTT
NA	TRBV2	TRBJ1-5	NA	CASSSQGRGSNQPQHF	TGTGCCAGCAGCTCCCAGGGGAGGGGTAGCAATCAGCCCCAGCATTTT
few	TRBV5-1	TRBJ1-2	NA	CASSLDRAGYTF	TGCGCCAGCAGCTTGGACAGGGCTGGCTACACCTTC
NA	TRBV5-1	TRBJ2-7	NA	CASSLDAGAHYEQYF	TGCGCCAGCAGCTTGGATGCGGGGGCGCACTACGAGCAGTACTTC
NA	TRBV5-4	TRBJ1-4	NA	CASSPGTLNEKLFF	TGTGCCAGCAGTCCCGGGACATTGAATGAAAAACTGTTTTTT
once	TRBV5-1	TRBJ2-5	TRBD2	CASSLAGGRGTGQETQYF	TGCGCCAGCAGCTTGGCCGGCGGGAGGGGGACCGGCCAAGAGACCCAGTACTTC
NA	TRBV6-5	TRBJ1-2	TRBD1	CASTFGQGRPAGYTF	TGTGCCAGCACCTTCGGACAGGGCCGTCCCGCTGGCTACACCTTC
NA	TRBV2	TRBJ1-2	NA	CASSEAGRGSGGYTF	TGTGCCAGCAGTGAAGCGGGCAGGGGATCGGGTGGCTACACCTTC
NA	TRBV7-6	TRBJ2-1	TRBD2	CASSLALLAGLGRHNEQFF	TGTGCCAGCAGCTTAGCTCTCTTAGCGGGACTGGGGCGACACAATGAGCAGTTCTTC
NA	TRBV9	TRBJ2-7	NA	CASSVAPGGSGYSYEQYF	TGTGCCAGCAGCGTAGCTCCCGGTGGTAGCGGCTACTCCTACGAGCAGTACTTC